This entry lists 8 T cell receptor beta chains sequenced from one sample in a study of CD8 T cells in ankylosing spondylitis. MiXCR was run by TCRdb on the 5' RACE reads, yielding one entry per CDR3 protein. The sample lists approximately 110,000 distinct CDR3 sequences, approximately 25% occurring once. The sample taken for sequencing was synovial fluid, either unsorted or a sorted T cell fraction (not recorded which). Every receptor here comes from a male donor with ankylosing spondylitis.

The V call is TRBV4-1, the J call TRBJ1-2, with unresolved D. The CDR3 consists of 12 residues. CDR1 and CDR2 (germline): MGHRA, YSYEKL. V was shortened by 0 bases and J by 2 bases, with 1 base between the two germline ends. The CDR3, as DNA: TGCGCCAGCAGCCAAGAAAACTATGGCTACACCTTC. It encodes CASSQENYGYTF.

This clonotype was counted between two and nine times. J is TRBJ2-7 and V is TRBV6-2 or TRBV6-3; 8 bases align to TRBD1. The CDR3 has 13 amino acids. The V and J ends lost 5 bases and 2 bases, in that order; junction bases with no gene match: 2. Germline CDR1 and CDR2: MNHEY and SVGEGT. The DNA for the CDR3 is TGTGCCAGCAGTAAGACAGGGGCCTACGAGCAGTACGTC. Translated: CASSKTGAYEQYV.

In its sample, this clonotype was seen a few times. The rearrangement uses TRBV29-1 and TRBJ2-5; D gene ambiguous. The length of the CDR3 is 11 residues. CDR1 is SQVTM, CDR2 ANQGSEA, per germline. V lost 2 bases to trimming and J lost 0 bases, with 1 base between them. DNA of the CDR3: TGCAGCGTTGAATACCAAGAGACCCAGTACTTC. Translated: CSVEYQETQYF.

By sample share, this clonotype is medium-sized. The chain uses TRBV7-2 and TRBJ2-1; 10 positions agree with TRBD1. The trim removed 5 bases at V and 7 bases at J, leaving 2 bases unmatched. Germline-derived CDR1 and CDR2 are SGHTA and FQGNSA. The CDR3 spans 13 residues. The chain's CDR3 is CASSRDRGNEQFF. CDR3 DNA sequence: TGTGCCAGCAGCCGGGACAGGGGTAATGAGCAGTTCTTC.

The rearrangement uses TRBV20-1 and TRBJ1-4; D is possibly TRBD1 (6 bases). The germline V and J ends were trimmed by 0 bases and 10 bases, with 18 bases remaining between them. The V gene's germline CDR1 is DFQATT and CDR2 SNEGSKA (reference sequence). CDR3 length equals 15 residues. Written as DNA, the CDR3 is TGCAGTGCTAGAGATCAAGGGCAGGGAGGGGGAAAACTGTTTTTT. Translating it yields CSARDQGQGGGKLFF.

This clonotype has ten or more counts. This rearrangement joins TRBV5-1 to TRBJ1-1; unclear D gene. The V end lost 3 bases, the J end lost 2 bases, and 17 bases lay between the germline ends. The germline gives CDR1 SGHRS, CDR2 YFSETQ. The CDR3 covers 16 residues. The CDR3 DNA is TGCGCCAGCAGCTCGAATCCCTTCGGCCTAAACACTGAAGCTTTCTTT. Its protein is CASSSNPFGLNTEAFF.

This clonotype was counted between two and nine times. V gene TRBV20-1 combines with J gene TRBJ2-3; TRBD2 might be the D (5 bases). CDR1 and CDR2 from the germline V gene are DFQATT and SNEGSKA (reference sequence). Trimming took off 3 bases at V and 3 bases at J, with 13 bases between the two ends. The CDR3 runs 14 residues. CDR3 protein: CSARSPGGTDTQYF. In DNA, the CDR3 is TGCAGTGCTAGGAGTCCCGGCGGGACAGATACGCAGTATTTT.

The genes are TRBV20-1 and TRBJ2-7; perhaps TRBD1 as D (5 bases). V shed 0 bases and J shed 5 bases, with 11 bases lying between them. Germline loops: CDR1 DFQATT, CDR2 SNEGSKA (reference sequence). This CDR3 region has 13 residues. CDR3 sequence reads: CSARDSSGNEQYF. Here the CDR3 DNA reads TGCAGTGCTAGAGATTCCTCAGGGAACGAGCAGTACTTC.